This T cell receptor beta chain derives from a study of T-cell reconstitution after alpha-beta-depleted transplantation in children. The TCRbeta library incorporated unique molecular identifiers. TCRdb reprocessed the PCR reads with MiXCR, giving one entry per CDR3 protein. The data show more than 200,000 distinct CDR3 sequences, over 9.5% seen once. This clonotype was seen only a few times. Source: PBMCs from the stem cell graft donor, taken from the stem cell graft. The receptor comes from a human donor who donated a stem cell graft to a child with SCID.

CDR3 protein: CASSLRQGRAEAFF. DNA of the CDR3: TGTGCCAGCAGTTTAAGACAGGGGCGGGCTGAAGCTTTCTTT. V is TRBV28 and J is TRBJ1-1, with 8 bases that match TRBD1. This CDR3 region has 14 residues. V was clipped by 2 bases and J by 6 bases; unmatched bases: 5. Germline-derived CDR1 and CDR2 are MDHEN and SYDVKM. Full variable domain (remainder filled in from reference TRBV28 and TRBJ1-1): DVKVTQSSRYLVKRTGEKVFLECVQDMDHENMFWYRQDPGLGLRLIYFSYDVKMKEKGDIPEGYSVSREKKERFSLILESASTNQTSMYLCASSLRQGRAEAFFGQGTRLTVV.